A selection of T cell receptor beta chains follows, all from one sample in a study of T-cell memory formation after mild COVID-19. TCRdb independently ran MiXCR on the 5' RACE reads; one entry per CDR3 protein. The sample has about 400,000 distinct CDR3 sequences, about 22% seen once. The sample comprised PBMCs or a T cell subset sorted from them (not recorded which). The receptors come from an adult woman who had mild COVID-19 (a few samples of this study predate the infection). Cell type and time point are not known. The CDR3 runs from the conserved cysteine through the conserved F or W. D genes are given only for firm matches. Clone size is stated in some rows and not others, as once, few, many or a class when expanded.

>.|TRBV5-5|.|TRBJ2-2
CASSLIPDRSFTGELFF
TGTGCCAGCAGCTTGATTCCGGACCGGAGCTTCACCGGGGAGCTGTTTTTT
>.|TRBV6-5|.|TRBJ2-1
CASSYLAEQFF
TGTGCCAGCAGTTACTTAGCCGAGCAGTTCTTC
>few|TRBV27|TRBD2|TRBJ2-7
CASSNDPGLAFYEQYF
TGTGCCAGCAGTAATGATCCGGGACTAGCGTTTTACGAGCAGTACTTC
>.|TRBV19|.|TRBJ2-2
CASSTSFGQNTGELFF
TGTGCCAGTAGTACCTCCTTCGGACAGAACACCGGGGAGCTGTTTTTT
>.|TRBV12-3/TRBV12-4|TRBD1|TRBJ1-2
CASSLRDRADGYTF
TGTGCCAGCAGTTTAAGAGACAGGGCGGATGGCTACACCTTC
>few|TRBV19|TRBD2|TRBJ2-1
CASSPPAGVYNEQFF
TGTGCCAGTAGTCCTCCTGCGGGAGTGTACAATGAGCAGTTCTTC
>.|TRBV12-3/TRBV12-4|.|TRBJ2-7
CASSQGITYEQYF
TGTGCCAGCAGCCAGGGGATAACCTACGAGCAGTACTTC
>.|TRBV24-1|.|TRBJ2-7
CATSGGRGYEQYF
TGTGCCACCAGTGGGGGAAGGGGCTACGAGCAGTACTTC
>few|TRBV5-1|.|TRBJ1-6
CASSLGEPSVSPLHF
TGCGCCAGCAGCTTGGGAGAACCCTCCGTTTCACCCCTCCACTTT
>.|TRBV15|.|TRBJ2-5
CATSREGEMQETQYF
TGTGCCACCAGCAGAGAGGGGGAGATGCAGGAGACCCAGTACTTC
>.|TRBV4-1|.|TRBJ1-2
CASSQEDRPNYGYTF
TGCGCCAGCAGCCAAGAGGACAGACCTAACTATGGCTACACCTTC
>.|TRBV5-1|TRBD1|TRBJ2-2
CASTGQTLWNTGELFF
TGCGCCAGCACGGGACAGACCTTGTGGAACACCGGGGAGCTGTTTTTT
>.|TRBV12-3/TRBV12-4|.|TRBJ1-4
CASTNRGVNEKLFF
TGTGCCAGCACCAACCGGGGGGTTAACGAAAAACTGTTTTTT
>.|TRBV6-5|TRBD1|TRBJ1-1
CASSTRGPANTEAFF
TGTGCCAGCAGCACGAGGGGGCCAGCGAACACTGAAGCTTTCTTT
>many|TRBV4-3|TRBD2|TRBJ2-1
CASSPAGGRGNEQFF
TGCGCCAGCAGCCCGGCAGGAGGGAGGGGCAATGAGCAGTTCTTC
>.|TRBV5-4|TRBD1|TRBJ2-4
CASSVDRVTEYF
TGTGCCAGCAGCGTAGACAGGGTAACGGAGTACTTC
>few|TRBV5-5|.|TRBJ1-5
CASSLRQGQGNQPQHF
TGTGCCAGCAGCTTGCGGCAGGGGCAGGGCAATCAGCCCCAGCATTTT
>.|TRBV5-6|TRBD1|TRBJ1-5
CASSLAGQGTQPQHF
TGTGCCAGCAGCTTGGCCGGACAGGGGACACAGCCCCAGCATTTT
>many|TRBV6-5|TRBD2|TRBJ2-3
CASSRTSGSLGTDTQYF
TGTGCCAGCAGTCGGACTAGCGGGAGCCTCGGCACAGATACGCAGTATTTT
>.|TRBV7-9|.|TRBJ2-6
CASSLVDGSGANVLTF
TGTGCCAGCAGCTTAGTGGACGGCTCTGGGGCCAACGTCCTGACTTTC
>.|TRBV12-3/TRBV12-4|TRBD1|TRBJ1-6
CASSLGTGGPMRSPLHF
TGTGCCAGCAGTCTCGGGACAGGGGGCCCGATGAGGTCACCCCTCCACTTT
>few|TRBV5-6|TRBD2|TRBJ2-7
CASSLLAGDPSSYEQYF
TGTGCCAGCAGCTTACTAGCGGGAGACCCCAGCTCCTACGAGCAGTACTTC
>few|TRBV15|TRBD2|TRBJ2-3
CATSSGTSGRLDTQYF
TGTGCCACCAGCAGCGGGACTAGCGGGAGACTGGATACGCAGTATTTT
>few|TRBV3-1|.|TRBJ1-1
CASSLIPGPGTEAFF
TGTGCCAGCAGCCTCATTCCGGGTCCGGGGACTGAAGCTTTCTTT
>few|TRBV14|.|TRBJ2-1
CASRATGRGNEQFF
TGTGCCAGCAGAGCGACAGGGAGGGGCAATGAGCAGTTCTTC
>.|TRBV9|TRBD1|TRBJ1-5
CASSVGDSSYQPQHF
TGTGCCAGCAGCGTAGGGGACAGCTCATATCAGCCCCAGCATTTT
>.|TRBV7-2|TRBD1|TRBJ2-5
CASSTRTGGTETQYF
TGTGCCAGCAGCACCAGGACAGGGGGAACAGAGACCCAGTACTTC
>.|TRBV4-1|.|TRBJ1-2
CASSSYKGFYGYTF
TGCGCCAGCAGCAGTTACAAGGGGTTTTATGGCTACACCTTC
>.|TRBV5-1|TRBD1|TRBJ2-5
CASRQGNYQETQYF
TGCGCCAGTCGACAGGGGAATTACCAAGAGACCCAGTACTTC
>.|TRBV25-1|.|TRBJ2-3
CASNQRIHGTQYF
TGTGCCAGCAACCAGCGAATTCACGGTACGCAGTATTTT
>.|TRBV7-9|.|TRBJ2-1
CASSLASSEYYNEQFF
TGTGCCAGCAGCTTAGCGTCTAGCGAGTATTACAATGAGCAGTTCTTC
>.|TRBV9|.|TRBJ2-3
CASSSDGASGDTQYF
TGTGCCAGCAGCAGCGACGGGGCGAGCGGAGATACGCAGTATTTT
>few|TRBV15|.|TRBJ1-5
CATSPRGGQGLFQPQHF
TGTGCCACCAGTCCCCGCGGGGGGCAGGGGTTGTTCCAGCCCCAGCATTTT
>.|TRBV7-3|TRBD2|TRBJ2-2
CASSLKPRLAGGRPGELFF
TGTGCCAGCAGCTTAAAGCCCCGACTAGCGGGAGGGAGGCCCGGGGAGCTGTTTTTT
>.|TRBV12-3/TRBV12-4|TRBD2|TRBJ2-1
CASSLIAGGFQFF
TGTGCCAGCAGTTTAATCGCGGGGGGGTTCCAGTTCTTC
>.|TRBV27|.|TRBJ2-1
CASSSWNNEQFF
TGTGCCAGCAGTTCCTGGAACAATGAGCAGTTCTTC
>few|TRBV5-1|TRBD2|TRBJ2-2
CASSFWPRGLADTNTGELFF
TGCGCCAGCAGCTTTTGGCCCCGAGGACTAGCGGATACGAACACCGGGGAGCTGTTTTTT
>.|TRBV7-9|TRBD2|TRBJ2-7
CASSRSSGSLFEQYF
TGTGCCAGCAGCAGGTCTAGCGGGAGTTTGTTCGAGCAGTACTTC
>few|TRBV10-3|.|TRBJ2-6
CAISESIYQGGTGANVLTF
TGTGCCATCAGTGAGTCTATTTATCAGGGGGGCACTGGGGCCAACGTCCTGACTTTC
>.|TRBV12-3/TRBV12-4|TRBD1|TRBJ2-7
CASSPGTGSEQYF
TGTGCCAGCAGTCCGGGGACAGGGAGCGAGCAGTACTTC
>few|TRBV29-1|.|TRBJ1-2
CSAPVGARGYTF
TGCAGCGCCCCGGTGGGGGCGCGGGGCTACACCTTC
>.|TRBV7-3|.|TRBJ1-1
CASSLKHNTEAFF
TGTGCCAGCAGCTTAAAACACAACACTGAAGCTTTCTTT
>.|TRBV7-2|.|TRBJ2-7
CASTRQGLDEQYF
TGTGCCAGCACCCGACAGGGACTGGACGAGCAGTACTTC
>.|TRBV6-5|.|TRBJ2-1
CASSPGQAYNEQFF
TGTGCCAGCAGTCCGGGACAAGCTTACAATGAGCAGTTCTTC
>.|TRBV29-1|TRBD2|TRBJ2-1
CSVQTGQLAGGSGYEQFF
TGCAGCGTGCAAACAGGACAACTAGCGGGAGGGTCGGGTTATGAGCAGTTCTTC
>.|TRBV11-1|.|TRBJ2-2
CASSSEGPGELFF
TGTGCCAGCAGCTCCGAGGGACCCGGGGAGCTGTTTTTT
>few|TRBV24-1|.|TRBJ2-1
CATSDGTYNEQFF
TGTGCCACCAGTGATGGGACTTACAATGAGCAGTTCTTC
>.|TRBV6-1|TRBD1|TRBJ2-1
CASEGQGGTEQFF
TGTGCCAGCGAGGGACAGGGTGGGACTGAGCAGTTCTTC
>few|TRBV21-1|.|TRBJ2-5
CASSKQGQETQYF
TGTGCCAGCAGCAAACAGGGCCAAGAGACCCAGTACTTC
>many|TRBV23-1|.|TRBJ2-5
CASSFPGGRSYGETQYF
TGCGCCAGCAGTTTCCCCGGAGGCCGGTCGTATGGGGAGACCCAGTACTTC
>.|TRBV24-1|.|TRBJ2-1
CATSISAEGLRRQFF
TGTGCCACCAGTATTAGCGCGGAGGGATTGCGTCGGCAGTTCTTC
>.|TRBV4-1|.|TRBJ1-6
CASSQIGVSALHF
TGCGCCAGCAGCCAAATCGGGGTCTCGGCCCTCCACTTT